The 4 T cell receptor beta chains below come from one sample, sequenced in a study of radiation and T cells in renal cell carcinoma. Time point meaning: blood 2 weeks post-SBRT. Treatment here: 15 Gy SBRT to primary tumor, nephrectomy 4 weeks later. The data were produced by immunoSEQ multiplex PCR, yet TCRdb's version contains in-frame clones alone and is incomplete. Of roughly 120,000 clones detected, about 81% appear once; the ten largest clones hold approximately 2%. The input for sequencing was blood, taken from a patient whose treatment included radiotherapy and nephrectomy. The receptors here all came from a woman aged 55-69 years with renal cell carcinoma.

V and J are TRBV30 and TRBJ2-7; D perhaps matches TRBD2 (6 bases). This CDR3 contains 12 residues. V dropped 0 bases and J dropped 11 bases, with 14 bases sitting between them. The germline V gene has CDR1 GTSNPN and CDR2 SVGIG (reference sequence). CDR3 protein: CAWSVGSRGKYF. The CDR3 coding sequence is TGTGCCTGGAGTGTAGGGTCCCGGGGGAAGTACTTC.

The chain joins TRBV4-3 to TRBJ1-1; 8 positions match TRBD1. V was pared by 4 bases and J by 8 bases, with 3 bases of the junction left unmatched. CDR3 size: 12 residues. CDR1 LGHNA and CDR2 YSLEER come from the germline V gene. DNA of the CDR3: TGCGCCAGCAGCCTGACAGGGGCCGAAGCTTTCTTT. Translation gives CASSLTGAEAFF.

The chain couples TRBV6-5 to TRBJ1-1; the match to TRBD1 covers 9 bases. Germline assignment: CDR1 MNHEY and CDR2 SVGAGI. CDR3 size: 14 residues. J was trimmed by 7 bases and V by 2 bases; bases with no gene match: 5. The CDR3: CASSYRDRVSEAFF. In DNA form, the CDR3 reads TGTGCCAGCAGTTACAGGGACAGGGTTAGTGAAGCTTTCTTT.

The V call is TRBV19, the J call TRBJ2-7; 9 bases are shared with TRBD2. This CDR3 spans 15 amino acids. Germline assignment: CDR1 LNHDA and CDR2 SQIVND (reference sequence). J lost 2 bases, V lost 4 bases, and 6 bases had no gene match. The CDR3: CASSRNSGSPYEQYF. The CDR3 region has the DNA TGTGCCAGTAGTAGAAATAGCGGGAGTCCCTACGAGCAGTACTTC.